This T cell receptor beta chain derives from a study of shared clonotypes between healthy human individuals. CDR3 length: 17 residues. Naive CD8 cells comprised CD45RO-negative, CCR7-positively selected cells, excluding terminally differentiated effector memory CD45RA+ cells. The table came from immunoSEQ multiplex PCR; TCRdb's copy has only in-frame clones and leaves some out. The sample shows 1.5 million to 2.5 million clones, just under 95% of them seen only once. The rearrangement uses TRBV21-1 and TRBJ2-2; the D call in the table, TRBD2, was not verified against the DNA. TRBV21-1 is a known pseudogene. The source material was naive CD8+ T cells sorted from blood. The sequence was obtained from a young man in good health. In DNA, the CDR3 is TGTGCCAGCAGCTCCCGGCTTAAGCTAGCGAGCACCGGGGAGCTGTTTTTT. It encodes CASSSRLKLASTGELFF.